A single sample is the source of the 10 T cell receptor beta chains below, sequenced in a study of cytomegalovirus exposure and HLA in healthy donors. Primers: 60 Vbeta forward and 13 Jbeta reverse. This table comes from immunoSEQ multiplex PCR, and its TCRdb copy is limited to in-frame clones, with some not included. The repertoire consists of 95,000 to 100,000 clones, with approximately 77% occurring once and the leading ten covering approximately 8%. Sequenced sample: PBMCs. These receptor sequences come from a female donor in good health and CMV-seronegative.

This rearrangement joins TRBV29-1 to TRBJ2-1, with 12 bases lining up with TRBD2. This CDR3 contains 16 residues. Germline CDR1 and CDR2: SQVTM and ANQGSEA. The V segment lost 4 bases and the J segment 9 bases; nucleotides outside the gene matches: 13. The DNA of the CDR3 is TGCAGCGTTGTTCTGCTAGCGGGAGGGGGATGGAGTGAGCAGTTCTTC. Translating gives CSVVLLAGGGWSEQFF.

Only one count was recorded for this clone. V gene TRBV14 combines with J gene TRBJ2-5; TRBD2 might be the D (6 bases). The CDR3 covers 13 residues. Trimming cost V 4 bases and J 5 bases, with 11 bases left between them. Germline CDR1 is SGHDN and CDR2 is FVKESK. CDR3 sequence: CASSRGTLETQYF. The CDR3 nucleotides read TGTGCCAGCAGCCGAGGGACTTTGGAGACCCAGTACTTC.

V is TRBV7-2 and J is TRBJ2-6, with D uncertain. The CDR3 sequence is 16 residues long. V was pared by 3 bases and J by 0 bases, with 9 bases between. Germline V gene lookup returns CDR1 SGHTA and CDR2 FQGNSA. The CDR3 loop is CASSFQALSGANVLTF. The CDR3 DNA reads TGTGCCAGCAGCTTCCAGGCCCTCTCTGGGGCCAACGTCCTGACTTTC.

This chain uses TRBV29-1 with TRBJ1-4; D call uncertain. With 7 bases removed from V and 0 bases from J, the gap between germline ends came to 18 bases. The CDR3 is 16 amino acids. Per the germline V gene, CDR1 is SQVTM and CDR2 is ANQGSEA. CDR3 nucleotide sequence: TGCAGCGCCAAAGGGCGGGCATCCTCAACTAATGAAAAACTGTTTTTT. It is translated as CSAKGRASSTNEKLFF.

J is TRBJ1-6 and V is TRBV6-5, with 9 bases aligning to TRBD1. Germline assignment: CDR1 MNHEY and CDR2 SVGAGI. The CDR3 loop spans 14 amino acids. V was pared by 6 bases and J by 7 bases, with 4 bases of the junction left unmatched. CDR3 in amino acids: CASRLTGGNSPLHF. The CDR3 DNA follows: TGTGCCAGCAGACTGACAGGGGGAAATTCACCCCTCCACTTT.

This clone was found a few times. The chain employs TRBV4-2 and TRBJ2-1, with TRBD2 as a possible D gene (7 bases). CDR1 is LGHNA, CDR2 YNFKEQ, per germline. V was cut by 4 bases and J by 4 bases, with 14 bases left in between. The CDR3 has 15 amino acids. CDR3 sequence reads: CASSPGASGYNEQFF. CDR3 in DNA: TGTGCCAGCAGCCCGGGGGCTAGCGGTTACAATGAGCAGTTCTTC.

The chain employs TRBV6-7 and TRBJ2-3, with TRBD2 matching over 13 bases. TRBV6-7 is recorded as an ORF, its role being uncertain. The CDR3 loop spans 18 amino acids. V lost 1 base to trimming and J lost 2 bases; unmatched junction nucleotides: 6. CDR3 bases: TGTGCCAGCAGTTACTTCGGGACTAGCGGGACACACACAGATACGCAGTATTTT. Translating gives CASSYFGTSGTHTDTQYF.

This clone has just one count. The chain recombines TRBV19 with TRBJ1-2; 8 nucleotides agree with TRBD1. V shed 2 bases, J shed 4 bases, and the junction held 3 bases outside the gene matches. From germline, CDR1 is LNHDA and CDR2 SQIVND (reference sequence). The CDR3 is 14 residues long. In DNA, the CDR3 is TGTGCCAGTAGTATATTCGGGACAGGCTATGGCTACACCTTC. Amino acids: CASSIFGTGYGYTF. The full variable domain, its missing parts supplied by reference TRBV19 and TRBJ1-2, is DGGITQSPKYLFRKEGQNVTLSCEQNLNHDAMYWYRQDPGQGLRLIYYSQIVNDFQKGDIAEGYSVSREKKESFPLTVTSAQKNPTAFYLCASSIFGTGYGYTFGSGTRLTVV.

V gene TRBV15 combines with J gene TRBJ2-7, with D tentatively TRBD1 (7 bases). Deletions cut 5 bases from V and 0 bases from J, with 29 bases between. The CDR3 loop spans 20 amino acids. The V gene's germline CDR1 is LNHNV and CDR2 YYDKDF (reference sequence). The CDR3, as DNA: TGTGCCACCAGCGGAGGGGGGTTTTATCAGGGGGGTCTTCTCTCCTACGAGCAGTACTTC. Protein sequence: CATSGGGFYQGGLLSYEQYF.

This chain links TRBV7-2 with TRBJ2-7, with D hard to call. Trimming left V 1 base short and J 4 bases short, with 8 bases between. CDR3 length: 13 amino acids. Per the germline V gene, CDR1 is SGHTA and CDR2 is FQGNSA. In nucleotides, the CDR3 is TGTGCCAGCAGCTTAGACTGGTTGTACGAGCAGTACTTC. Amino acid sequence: CASSLDWLYEQYF. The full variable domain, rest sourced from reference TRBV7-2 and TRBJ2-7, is GAGVSQSPSNKVTEKGKDVELRCDPISGHTALYWYRQSLGQGLEFLIYFQGNSAPDKSGLPSDRFSAERTGGSVSTLTIQRTQQEDSAVYLCASSLDWLYEQYFGPGTRLTVT.